This T cell receptor (beta chain) originates from a study of PD-1 blockade in classical Hodgkin lymphoma. Findings and caveats of the study: Possible causes of repertoire differences, disease activity or prior therapy, remain undefined.

In the case of this clone: Its antigen is undetermined.

The time point is: cycle 4 day 1 (C4D1), after five to seven weeks of nivolumab. Brentuximab vedotin exposure varied, and every patient relapsed after autologous stem cell transplantation. The study purified CD4+ T cells from thawed PBMCs using magnetic negative selection. TCRdb's table, derived via immunoSEQ multiplex PCR, lists solely in-frame clones and lacks some. The sample includes 32,000 or so clones, 80% to 95% of them seen just once. The receptor was isolated from a human donor with classical Hodgkin lymphoma. The sequences come from CD4+ T cells from blood, collected before the fourth cycle of nivolumab.

CDR3 residues: CASGPGLLQETQYF. The CDR3 DNA sequence: TGTGCCAGCGGTCCAGGGCTCCTCCAAGAGACCCAGTACTTC. V usage is TRBV6-5 and J usage is TRBJ2-5; D might be TRBD1 (5 bases). V shed 8 bases and J shed 1 base, with 14 bases lying between them. Germline V gives CDR1 MNHEY, CDR2 SVGAGI. CDR3 length: 14 amino acids.